A selection of T cell receptor beta chains follows, all from one sample in a study of response to subunit inactivated influenza vaccine. MiXCR was run by TCRdb on the RT-PCR reads, yielding one entry per CDR3 protein. The sample includes fewer than 750,000 distinct CDR3 sequences, 12% to 15% of them seen just once. Material: PBMCs from blood, obtained roughly 13 days after vaccination. These receptors were collected from a man aged 50 or older who received an inactivated influenza vaccine. CDR3s include the opening cysteine and the closing phenylalanine or tryptophan. The D gene is left open where the match is weak. Part of the rows lack a size; the others show once, few, many or a class for expanded clones.

v_call	clone_size	j_call	d_call	cdr3_nt	cdr3_aa
TRBV28	.	TRBJ2-5	.	TGTGCCAGCAGTACAAGGGGTATCCAAGAGACCCAGTACTTC	CASSTRGIQETQYF
TRBV30	.	TRBJ2-7	.	TGTGCCTGGAGTGCGGGGGTAACAGGGTCCGAGCAGTACTTC	CAWSAGVTGSEQYF
TRBV15	.	TRBJ2-5	TRBD1	TGTGCCACCAGCTGGACTCCGGGACAGATAGAGACCCAGTACTTC	CATSWTPGQIETQYF
TRBV3-1	.	TRBJ2-3	.	TGTGCCAGCAGCCAAGATCCCGGGGGTGCAGATACGCAGTATTTT	CASSQDPGGADTQYF
TRBV28	few	TRBJ2-5	.	TGTGCCAGCAGCTTTATGGGGGACATCTTGACCCAGTACTTC	CASSFMGDILTQYF
TRBV5-5	few	TRBJ2-2	TRBD1	TGTGCCAGCAGATCCGGGACAGGGGGCACCGGGGAGCTGTTTTTT	CASRSGTGGTGELFF
TRBV28	few	TRBJ2-7	TRBD2	TGTGCCAGCAGTCCTCTAGCGGGAGGAACCTACGAGCAGTACTTC	CASSPLAGGTYEQYF
TRBV9	.	TRBJ2-2	.	TGTGCCAGCAGCGTAGCTACAGGGATCGGGGAGCTGTTTTTT	CASSVATGIGELFF
TRBV6-1	.	TRBJ2-6	.	TGTGCCAGCAGACTAGCCACAGGGCTTGGGGCCAACGTCCTGACTTTC	CASRLATGLGANVLTF
TRBV18	.	TRBJ2-6	.	TGTGCCAGGTCACCAGAGGGAACTGGGGCCAACGTCCTGACTTTC	CARSPEGTGANVLTF
TRBV20-1	few	TRBJ2-1	.	TGCAGTGCTAGGGGGGGGCTATCCTACAATGAGCAGTTCTTC	CSARGGLSYNEQFF
TRBV6-1	.	TRBJ2-2	.	TGTGCCAGCAGACGCGGTGACATCATAACCGGGGAGCTGTTTTTT	CASRRGDIITGELFF
TRBV20-1	few	TRBJ2-3	.	TGCAGTGAAGGGCCGGTTGGCACAGATACGCAGTATTTT	CSEGPVGTDTQYF
TRBV12-3/TRBV12-4	few	TRBJ2-7	TRBD1	TGTGCCAGCAGCCCGATACGGACAGGGAACGAGCAGTACTTC	CASSPIRTGNEQYF
TRBV7-2	.	TRBJ1-1	.	TGTGCCAGCAGCGGATTGGGCGTAAACACTGAAGCTTTCTTT	CASSGLGVNTEAFF
TRBV20-1	.	TRBJ2-7	.	TGCAGTGCTAGACGGGTGTCGTCCTCCTACGAGCAGTACTTC	CSARRVSSSYEQYF
TRBV10-3	few	TRBJ2-3	TRBD2	TGTGCCACGTGGACTAGCGGGATTCAAGATACGCAGTATTTT	CATWTSGIQDTQYF
TRBV9	few	TRBJ2-5	.	TGTGCCAGCAGCGTAGCGGCGCTGGGGGGGACCCAGTACTTC	CASSVAALGGTQYF
TRBV12-3/TRBV12-4	few	TRBJ2-3	TRBD1	TGTGCCAGCAGTGGGACAGAGAGCACAGATACGCAGTATTTT	CASSGTESTDTQYF
TRBV10-3	.	TRBJ2-1	TRBD2	TGTGCCATCAGTACTAGCGGGGGGTACAATGAGCAGTTCTTC	CAISTSGGYNEQFF
TRBV7-2	many	TRBJ1-5	.	TGTGCCAGCAGCTTAGGACCTCAGCCCCAGCATTTT	CASSLGPQPQHF
TRBV5-1	.	TRBJ2-5	TRBD1	TGCGCCAGCAGTACACAGGGGGCCCAAGAGACCCAGTACTTC	CASSTQGAQETQYF
TRBV7-2	.	TRBJ1-2	TRBD1	TGTGCCAGCAGCTTCCTATCCGGAAGACAGGGGAACTATGGCTACACCTTC	CASSFLSGRQGNYGYTF
TRBV5-6	.	TRBJ2-7	TRBD1	TGTGCCAGCACAAACAGGGGTTTGTACGAGCAGTACTTC	CASTNRGLYEQYF
TRBV24-1	few	TRBJ2-5	.	TGTGCCACCAGTGACCCTAGATCGGACGGAGAGACCCAGTACTTC	CATSDPRSDGETQYF
TRBV11-2	.	TRBJ2-1	TRBD2	TGTGCCAGCAGCCCTCGCCTTATGGTAGCGGGGTTCCTCTCCTACAATGAGCAGTTCTTC	CASSPRLMVAGFLSYNEQFF
TRBV5-5	.	TRBJ2-7	.	TGTGCCAGCAGCTTGCCAGGGTGGAACGAGCAGTACTTC	CASSLPGWNEQYF
TRBV5-4	.	TRBJ1-1	TRBD1	TGTGCCAGCAGATCAGGACAGGCGAACACTGAAGCTTTCTTT	CASRSGQANTEAFF
TRBV6-2/TRBV6-3	.	TRBJ2-1	.	TGTGCCAGCAGTTACGGGACAAAAAGCGGTGAGCAGTTCTTC	CASSYGTKSGEQFF
TRBV20-1	few	TRBJ2-5	.	TGCAGTGCTATAGGCGGCCTCCGGACGGATGGGGAGACCCAGTACTTC	CSAIGGLRTDGETQYF
TRBV29-1	few	TRBJ1-1	.	TGCAGCGTTGAAGCCACACCGAACACTGAAGCTTTCTTT	CSVEATPNTEAFF
TRBV2	.	TRBJ2-1	.	TGTGCCAGCAGTGGACGGGGCTTAGGCAATGAGCAGTTCTTC	CASSGRGLGNEQFF
TRBV5-1	.	TRBJ1-1	.	TGCGCCAGCAGCCCAAGACCCGGACCGGGGAATGAAGCTTTCTTT	CASSPRPGPGNEAFF
TRBV11-2	many	TRBJ2-1	TRBD1	TGTGCCACCCAGGGGGCGAATAATGAGCAGTTCTTC	CATQGANNEQFF
TRBV29-1	.	TRBJ2-3	.	TGCAGCGTTAACCGCTTCACAGATACGCAGTATTTT	CSVNRFTDTQYF
TRBV12-3/TRBV12-4	many	TRBJ2-3	.	TGTGCCAGCAGTTTCGGTATGCGGGCAGATACGCAGTATTTT	CASSFGMRADTQYF
TRBV5-1	few	TRBJ2-2	TRBD2	TGCGCCAGCAGCCACGCCGGGACTAGCGGAACGAACACCGGGGAGCTGTTTTTT	CASSHAGTSGTNTGELFF
TRBV12-3/TRBV12-4	many	TRBJ2-5	TRBD1	TGTGCCAGCAGTAGGGACAGAGAGACCCAGTACTTC	CASSRDRETQYF
TRBV4-2	few	TRBJ1-2	.	TGTGCCAGCAGCCAAGACCCTGCAGTCGCTAACTATGGCTACACCTTC	CASSQDPAVANYGYTF
TRBV3-1	.	TRBJ2-5	.	TGTGCCAGCAGCCAAACCTGGTCAGGTCAAGAGACCCAGTACTTC	CASSQTWSGQETQYF
TRBV2	.	TRBJ2-7	.	TGTGCCAGCAGGTTCGGACAGCCCTACGAGCAGTACTTC	CASRFGQPYEQYF
TRBV7-9	many	TRBJ1-1	.	TGTGCCAGCAGCTTAGATCCTGAAGCTTTCTTT	CASSLDPEAFF
TRBV5-1	.	TRBJ1-2	TRBD1	TGCGCCAGCAGCAAGGACAGGGGTAACTATGGCTACACCTTC	CASSKDRGNYGYTF
TRBV6-5	few	TRBJ2-5	.	TGTGCCAGCAGTTACCCCAAGGGTTTAAACCTAGGGGCCCAGTACTTC	CASSYPKGLNLGAQYF
TRBV5-1	.	TRBJ2-3	TRBD2	TGCGCCAGCAGCACGGGACTAGCGGGGAACCAAGGTTCAGATACGCAGTATTTT	CASSTGLAGNQGSDTQYF
TRBV6-2/TRBV6-3	.	TRBJ2-3	TRBD1	TGTGCCAGCAGGAGACAGGGCCAGAGCACAGATACCCAGTATTTT	CASRRQGQSTDTQYF
TRBV18	.	TRBJ2-5	.	TGTGCCAGCTCACCATGGGGAGGCGAAGAGACCCAGTACTTC	CASSPWGGEETQYF
TRBV12-3/TRBV12-4	.	TRBJ1-2	.	TGTGCCAGCAGTATGGACAGACGCTATGGCTACACCTTC	CASSMDRRYGYTF
TRBV10-3	many	TRBJ2-1	TRBD2	TGTGCCATCGGGAGCGGGGTTAACAATGAGCAGTTCTTC	CAIGSGVNNEQFF
TRBV7-9	few	TRBJ2-5	.	TGTGCCAGCAGCCTACTTGGACGGCCGACCCAGTACTTC	CASSLLGRPTQYF
TRBV6-2/TRBV6-3	.	TRBJ2-1	.	TGTGCCAGCAGTCAAATAGGATCAGGGGTTTCCTACAATGAGCAGTTCTTC	CASSQIGSGVSYNEQFF
TRBV6-2/TRBV6-3	.	TRBJ1-6	.	TGTGCCAGCAGCACCGGGACACCCAATTCACCCCTCCACTTT	CASSTGTPNSPLHF
TRBV14	.	TRBJ2-1	.	TGTGCCAGCAGCCGCTTTGGTAACGGGGAGAATGAGCAGTTCTTC	CASSRFGNGENEQFF